This is a list of T cell receptor beta chains from one sample in a study of blood T cells in healthy people across ages. TCRdb re-called the 5' RACE reads through MiXCR, storing one row per CDR3 protein. The sample has over 950,000 distinct CDR3 sequences; about 51% are singletons. What was sequenced was blood. The receptors derive from a woman in her sixties in good health. CDR3s include the opening cysteine and the closing phenylalanine or tryptophan. The order of the fields is CDR3 length, V gene, D gene, clone size, J gene, CDR3 protein, CDR3 DNA. The D gene is left open where the match is weak. Not every row has a clone size; where given, it reads once, few, many or a size class.

len: 16
v_gene: TRBV3-1
d_gene: NA
abundance: few
j_gene: TRBJ2-1
CDR3aa: CASSQWTPQAYNEQFF
CDR3nt: TGTGCCAGCAGCCAGTGGACGCCACAAGCCTACAATGAGCAGTTCTTC

len: 13
v_gene: TRBV24-1
d_gene: NA
abundance: NA
j_gene: TRBJ1-5
CDR3aa: CATSDLDVQPQHF
CDR3nt: TGTGCCACCAGTGATTTGGATGTACAGCCCCAGCATTTT

len: 11
v_gene: TRBV30
d_gene: NA
abundance: once
j_gene: TRBJ2-7
CDR3aa: CAWSGSYEQYF
CDR3nt: TGTGCCTGGTCAGGGTCCTACGAGCAGTACTTC

len: 14
v_gene: TRBV7-8
d_gene: TRBD1
abundance: few
j_gene: TRBJ1-2
CDR3aa: CASSLVGTGVGYTF
CDR3nt: TGTGCCAGCAGCTTAGTAGGGACAGGGGTTGGCTACACCTTC

len: 15
v_gene: TRBV29-1
d_gene: TRBD1
abundance: NA
j_gene: TRBJ2-5
CDR3aa: CSVLTGTGGYNEQYF
CDR3nt: TGCAGCGTCCTTACCGGGACAGGTGGTTACAATGAGCAGTACTTC

len: 14
v_gene: TRBV13
d_gene: NA
abundance: NA
j_gene: TRBJ2-7
CDR3aa: CASSPRDSEYEQYF
CDR3nt: TGTGCCAGCAGCCCAAGGGACTCGGAATACGAGCAGTACTTC

len: 14
v_gene: TRBV6-5
d_gene: TRBD1
abundance: NA
j_gene: TRBJ2-3
CDR3aa: CASTSGTGLGTQYF
CDR3nt: TGTGCCAGCACGTCCGGGACAGGGCTTGGTACGCAGTATTTT

len: 16
v_gene: TRBV14
d_gene: NA
abundance: few
j_gene: TRBJ2-4
CDR3aa: CASSQVGNVAKNIQYF
CDR3nt: TGTGCCAGCAGCCAAGTCGGAAACGTAGCCAAAAACATTCAGTACTTC

len: 16
v_gene: TRBV12-3/TRBV12-4
d_gene: TRBD1
abundance: few
j_gene: TRBJ2-7
CDR3aa: CASTLGQGARIREQYF
CDR3nt: TGTGCCAGCACCCTGGGACAGGGGGCGAGGATCCGCGAGCAGTACTTC

len: 12
v_gene: TRBV29-1
d_gene: TRBD1
abundance: NA
j_gene: TRBJ2-5
CDR3aa: CSVGTGLYELYF
CDR3nt: TGCAGCGTAGGGACAGGTCTGTACGAGCTGTACTTC

len: 14
v_gene: TRBV29-1
d_gene: TRBD1
abundance: NA
j_gene: TRBJ2-7
CDR3aa: CSVLTGTGTGEQYF
CDR3nt: TGCAGCGTTTTGACCGGGACAGGGACAGGGGAGCAGTACTTC

len: 15
v_gene: TRBV4-1
d_gene: NA
abundance: NA
j_gene: TRBJ1-4
CDR3aa: CASSQEYRVDEKLFF
CDR3nt: TGCGCCAGCAGCCAAGAGTACAGGGTAGATGAAAAACTGTTTTTT